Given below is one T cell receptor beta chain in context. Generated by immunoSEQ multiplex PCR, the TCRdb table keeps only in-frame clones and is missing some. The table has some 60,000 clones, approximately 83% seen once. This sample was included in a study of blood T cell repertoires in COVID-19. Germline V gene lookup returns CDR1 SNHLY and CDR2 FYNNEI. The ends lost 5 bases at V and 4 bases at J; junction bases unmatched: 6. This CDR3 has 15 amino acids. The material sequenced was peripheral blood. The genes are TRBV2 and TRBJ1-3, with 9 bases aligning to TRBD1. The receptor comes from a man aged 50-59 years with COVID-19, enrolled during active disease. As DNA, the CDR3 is TGTGCCAGCAGTAAATCGACAGGGGGAGGAAACACCATATATTTT. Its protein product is CASSKSTGGGNTIYF.